These T cell receptor beta chains were read from a single sample in a study of radiation and T cells in renal cell carcinoma. Some clones are missing from TCRdb's copy, which holds only in-frame ones; the method was immunoSEQ multiplex PCR. The sample yields 120,000 or so clones, about 88% seen once. The sequenced sample was blood, obtained from a patient whose treatment included radiotherapy and nephrectomy. These receptors originate from a woman in her sixties or seventies with renal cell carcinoma. Each CDR3 is given with its conserved first and last residue. D genes are given only for firm matches. Not every row has a clone size; where given, it reads once, few, many or a size class.

D	size	V	J	DNA	CDR3
-	-	TRBV7-2	TRBJ2-3	TGTGCCAGCAGAAATGGGGGCACAGATACGCAGTATTTT	CASRNGGTDTQYF
TRBD1	-	TRBV5-1	TRBJ1-2	TGCGCCAGCAGCGGGGCAGGGGGTCCCTATGGCTACACCTTC	CASSGAGGPYGYTF
-	-	TRBV27	TRBJ1-1	TGTGCCAGCAGTTCCACAGGTGGCCCGAACACTGAAGCTTTCTTT	CASSSTGGPNTEAFF
-	-	TRBV7-2	TRBJ1-1	TGTGCCAGCAGCTTAGCTCTTAACCCGAGGCAGCCGAACACTGAAGCTTTCTTT	CASSLALNPRQPNTEAFF
-	-	TRBV6-1	TRBJ1-1	TGTGCCAGCAGATACAGTATGAACACTGAAGCTTTCTTT	CASRYSMNTEAFF
TRBD1	-	TRBV11-3	TRBJ1-1	TGTGCCAGCAGCGCGGACAGGGGGCACGCTTTCTTT	CASSADRGHAFF
-	-	TRBV19	TRBJ2-4	TGTGCCAGTAGTACCCTCCCCCCTAGGGGCATTCAGTACTTC	CASSTLPPRGIQYF
-	-	TRBV5-1	TRBJ2-7	TGCGCCAGCAGCTTGAACGAGGGCTACGAGCAGTACTTC	CASSLNEGYEQYF
-	-	TRBV5-1	TRBJ2-5	TGCGCCAGCAGCGATAACGGGGGGCACCAAGAGACCCAGTACTTC	CASSDNGGHQETQYF
-	-	TRBV6-6	TRBJ2-7	TGTGCCAGCAATGGAGGGACACAAACCTACGAGCAGTACTTC	CASNGGTQTYEQYF
-	-	TRBV9	TRBJ1-2	TGTGCCAGCAGCCCGCGGTGGGAGGATCCTAACTATGGCTACACCTTC	CASSPRWEDPNYGYTF
TRBD2	-	TRBV7-3	TRBJ2-1	TGTGCCAGCAGCGCGGACAGCGGGGGGGCCTACAATGAGCAGTTCTTC	CASSADSGGAYNEQFF
-	-	TRBV7-2	TRBJ2-5	TGTGCCAGCAGCTTTAGGGATAGCGCCCAAGAGACCCAGTACTTC	CASSFRDSAQETQYF
-	-	TRBV5-5	TRBJ1-1	TGTGCCAGCAGCTTGGCCTGGAACACTGAAGCTTTCTTT	CASSLAWNTEAFF
-	-	TRBV5-8	TRBJ1-3	TGTGCCAGCAGCCGACAAATCCTAGGCCCTTCGTCCGGAAACACCATATATTTT	CASSRQILGPSSGNTIYF
-	-	TRBV28	TRBJ2-7	TGTGCCAGCAGCTCAACCGGGGCCCGAGAGTACTTC	CASSSTGAREYF
-	-	TRBV14	TRBJ2-1	TGTGCCAGCAGCCAAGATATCGGAGCGGAGCAGTTCTTC	CASSQDIGAEQFF
-	once	TRBV19	TRBJ1-3	TGTGCCAGTAGCCAGGGAGGTTCCGGAAACACCATATATTTT	CASSQGGSGNTIYF
TRBD2	-	TRBV19	TRBJ2-2	TGTGCCAGTAAGGAACCTAGCGGGGGGGCCGCCGGGGAGCTGTTTTTT	CASKEPSGGAAGELFF
-	few	TRBV4-2	TRBJ1-5	TGTGCCAGCAGCCAAGCGGGGAATAGCAATCAGCCCCAGCATTTT	CASSQAGNSNQPQHF
-	-	TRBV14	TRBJ2-5	TGTGCCAGCAGACCGGCCCGCCAAGAGACCCAGTACTTC	CASRPARQETQYF
-	-	TRBV28	TRBJ1-1	TGTGCCAGCAGTTTGGGGGCTGGGAGGGACACTGAAGCTTTCTTT	CASSLGAGRDTEAFF
-	few	TRBV30	TRBJ1-1	TGTGCCTGGGGAAAGGGCCTGAACACTGAAGCTTTCTTT	CAWGKGLNTEAFF
-	-	TRBV5-4	TRBJ1-1	TGTGCCAGCAGCTTGGGAGGGGGGATGAACACTGAAGCTTTCTTT	CASSLGGGMNTEAFF
-	-	TRBV5-1	TRBJ2-1	TGCGCCAGCAGTGGTGGTGAGCAGTTCTTC	CASSGGEQFF
TRBD2	-	TRBV13	TRBJ2-5	TGTGCCAGCAGCTTAGAAACTAGCGGGGGCCAAGAGACCCAGTACTTC	CASSLETSGGQETQYF
-	-	TRBV5-6	TRBJ2-2	TGTGCCAGCAGCTCCCAGCATCCCACCGGGGAGCTGTTTTTT	CASSSQHPTGELFF
-	-	TRBV5-1	TRBJ2-7	TGCGCCAGCAGACAGGGACCTGCCTCCTACGAGCAGTACTTC	CASRQGPASYEQYF
-	-	TRBV28	TRBJ1-3	TGTGCCAGCCAGACAGACTCTGGAAACACCATATATTTT	CASQTDSGNTIYF
-	-	TRBV6-6	TRBJ1-1	TGTGCCGGGCTAGCGGAGGGGAACACTGAAGCTTTCTTT	CAGLAEGNTEAFF
-	-	TRBV20-1	TRBJ2-3	TGCAGTGCTAGAGTGGCGAAGGGGCAGTATTTT	CSARVAKGQYF
TRBD1	-	TRBV18	TRBJ1-5	TGTGCCAGCTCCCGGGACAGCCCTAGCAATCAGCCCCAGCATTTT	CASSRDSPSNQPQHF
-	once	TRBV15	TRBJ1-1	TGTGCCACCAGCAGAGACTTGGGGGCGAACACTGAAGCTTTCTTT	CATSRDLGANTEAFF
TRBD1	-	TRBV5-8	TRBJ1-5	TGTGCCAGCAGCTTGGTGCGGCTGGGCAGGGGGAATTATCAGCCCCAGCATTTT	CASSLVRLGRGNYQPQHF
-	-	TRBV6-1	TRBJ2-3	TGTGCCAGCAGTTTAACAGGGGGGGGCGCAGATACGCAGTATTTT	CASSLTGGGADTQYF
-	once	TRBV6-1	TRBJ2-3	TGTGCCAGCAGTGCCGGCTCGGGCAGGGGGAGGTCAGATACGCAGTATTTT	CASSAGSGRGRSDTQYF
-	-	TRBV28	TRBJ1-6	TGTGCCAGCAGTTCGTCCGGACTTGGGGGGGAGAGTTCACCCCTCCACTTT	CASSSSGLGGESSPLHF
-	-	TRBV6-5	TRBJ1-1	TGTGCCAGCAGTTACGAACCGAACACTGAAGCTTTCTTT	CASSYEPNTEAFF
TRBD2	-	TRBV27	TRBJ2-2	TGTGCCAGCGGGGCGGGGGGGACGAACACCGGGGAGCTGTTTTTT	CASGAGGTNTGELFF
-	-	TRBV4-3	TRBJ1-2	TGCGCCAGCAGCCAAGATTACGGGGGTAGCTATGGCTACACCTTC	CASSQDYGGSYGYTF
-	-	TRBV30	TRBJ1-1	TGTGCCTGGAGAGGGGGAAACGCTGAAGCTTTCTTT	CAWRGGNAEAFF
-	-	TRBV2	TRBJ1-5	TGTGCCAGCAGCCCCGGGACAAAACAGCCCCAGCATTTT	CASSPGTKQPQHF
-	once	TRBV19	TRBJ2-3	TGTGCCGTAAGTAGTAATAGCGGAAGCACAGATACGCAGTATTTT	CAVSSNSGSTDTQYF
-	-	TRBV29-1	TRBJ2-7	TGCAGCGTTGGAATTAAGGACTACGAGCAGTACTTC	CSVGIKDYEQYF
-	-	TRBV15	TRBJ2-3	TGTGCCACCAGCAGAGATCACACTCGGCGGGTCACAGATACGCAGTATTTT	CATSRDHTRRVTDTQYF
-	-	TRBV21-1	TRBJ1-2	TGTGCCAGCAGCACCGGAGGCTACACCTTC	CASSTGGYTF
-	-	TRBV19	TRBJ2-7	TGTGCCAGTAGTCGGACGTCTACCTACGAGCAGTACTTC	CASSRTSTYEQYF
-	-	TRBV2	TRBJ2-7	TGTGCCAGCATTCCACGAATTAGAGACAGGCTCTACGAGCAGTACTTC	CASIPRIRDRLYEQYF
-	-	TRBV2	TRBJ2-3	TGTGCCAGCAGTGAAGTGCAGGTGAGGTCAGATACGCAGTATTTT	CASSEVQVRSDTQYF
-	-	TRBV7-2	TRBJ2-7	TGTGCCAGCAGCGCTAGTCTCTACGAGCAGTACTTC	CASSASLYEQYF
-	-	TRBV7-9	TRBJ1-1	TGTGCCAGCAGCCCCAGAGGGTTCACTGAAGCTTTCTTT	CASSPRGFTEAFF
-	-	TRBV19	TRBJ1-1	TGTGCCAGTAACAACAGGGACAAGCCTGAAGCTTTCTTT	CASNNRDKPEAFF
TRBD1	-	TRBV7-9	TRBJ2-1	TGTGCCAGCAGCTCCGGACAGGGTGGTCCCTACAATGAGCAGTTCTTC	CASSSGQGGPYNEQFF
-	-	TRBV4-1	TRBJ1-3	TGCGCCAGCAGCCAAGAAGGAAGCAGGGGTGGGGGAAACACCATATATTTT	CASSQEGSRGGGNTIYF
TRBD2	-	TRBV27	TRBJ2-7	TGTGCCAGCAGCCATTATCCGTCCGCGGGGGGGAGGAGCTCCTACGAGCAGTACTTC	CASSHYPSAGGRSSYEQYF
-	-	TRBV2	TRBJ2-7	TGTGCCAGCAGGGACGGTACCTACGAGCAGTACTTC	CASRDGTYEQYF
TRBD2	-	TRBV5-5	TRBJ2-5	TGTGCCAGCAGCTTGGCGGGACTAGTAAAAGAGACCCAGTACTTC	CASSLAGLVKETQYF
-	-	TRBV25-1	TRBJ2-3	TGTGCCACCTCCGGGGACTGGCGTGCAGATACGCAGTATTTT	CATSGDWRADTQYF
TRBD2	-	TRBV5-1	TRBJ2-7	TGCGCCAGCAGCGGGTCACTAGCGTTCACTTACGAGCAGTACTTC	CASSGSLAFTYEQYF
-	-	TRBV18	TRBJ1-2	TGTGCCAGCTCACCTGGGGAGGATCTCTATGGCTACACCTTC	CASSPGEDLYGYTF